The present T cell receptor beta chain was sequenced within a study of blood T cell repertoires in COVID-19. Whole-study context: The origin of the acute and convalescent COVID-19 samples was the United States, Italy and Spain. T cells, B-cell-depleted T cells, or PBMCs supplied cDNA or gDNA.

In this sample, this clone turned up once. Authors' methods: Estimates of nucleated cell counts were drawn from the amplification of reference gene primers. Produced via immunoSEQ multiplex PCR; TCRdb's table is partial and in-frame only. V and J calls and clone size come straight from that table; D and trimming were deduced from the DNA. The table has 160,000 or so clones, around 83% seen once. This CDR3 spans 14 amino acids. With 11 bases clipped from V and 6 bases from J, the junction kept 12 bases outside the gene matches. CDR1 is MDHEN, CDR2 SYDVKM, per germline. This TCR came from a man aged 70 or older who had recovered from COVID-19. The chain combines TRBV28 with TRBJ1-5, with TRBD1 matching 8 bases. The sample was peripheral blood. CDR3 in amino acids: CAGNRDRNGQPQHF. CDR3 bases: TGTGCCGGCAACCGGGACAGGAATGGTCAGCCCCAGCATTTT. The full variable domain, with the rest looked up from reference TRBV28 and TRBJ1-5, is DVKVTQSSRYLVKRTGEKVFLECVQDMDHENMFWYRQDPGLGLRLIYFSYDVKMKEKGDIPEGYSVSREKKERFSLILESASTNQTSMYLCAGNRDRNGQPQHFGDGTRLSIL.